These T cell receptor beta chains were read from a single sample in a study of early T cells in non-severe SARS-CoV-2 infection. TCRdb re-called the 5' RACE reads through MiXCR, storing one row per CDR3 protein. The sample consists of about 47,000 distinct CDR3 sequences, 9.5% to 11% of them appearing once. Sequencing input: whole blood. The receptor set was obtained from an adult who was a healthcare worker with PCR-confirmed SARS-CoV-2 infection or an uninfected control (not recorded which). Both conserved end residues are part of each CDR3. The order of the fields is clone size, D gene, V gene, J gene, CDR3 protein, CDR3 DNA. D genes are given only for firm matches. Rows may omit the clone size; those that give it use once, few, many or a size class.

many,NA,TRBV7-2,TRBJ2-1,CASSQTELSGYNEQFF,TGTGCCAGCAGCCAGACCGAGTTGAGCGGTTACAATGAGCAGTTCTTC
few,TRBD1,TRBV4-1,TRBJ2-2,CASSRFGQGGENGELFF,TGCGCCAGCAGCCGGTTCGGACAGGGCGGGGAAAACGGGGAGCTGTTTTTT
few,NA,TRBV6-2/TRBV6-3,TRBJ2-2,CASSYSTGAETRELFF,TGTGCCAGCAGTTACTCGACCGGGGCAGAGACCCGGGAGCTGTTTTTT
many,NA,TRBV12-5,TRBJ2-2,CASGLGHSGNTGELFF,TGTGCTAGTGGTTTGGGACACTCGGGGAACACCGGGGAGCTGTTTTTT
few,NA,TRBV12-3/TRBV12-4,TRBJ2-3,CASSLGGGFTDTQYF,TGTGCCAGCAGTCTGGGGGGAGGTTTCACAGATACGCAGTATTTT
many,NA,TRBV6-1,TRBJ1-2,CASSEFGSDYGYTF,TGTGCCAGCAGTGAATTTGGGTCGGACTATGGCTACACCTTC
many,NA,TRBV7-2,TRBJ1-1,CASSLVKIPSEAFF,TGTGCCAGCAGCTTAGTTAAGATCCCCTCTGAAGCTTTCTTT
few,NA,TRBV19,TRBJ1-5,CASRKQGAQGQPQHF,TGTGCCAGTAGAAAACAGGGCGCGCAGGGTCAGCCCCAGCATTTT
many,TRBD2,TRBV20-1,TRBJ2-1,CSASASGGVWQFF,TGCAGTGCTAGTGCTAGCGGGGGAGTTTGGCAGTTCTTC
many,TRBD1,TRBV28,TRBJ2-1,CASSLSDRAINEQFF,TGTGCCAGCAGTTTATCCGACAGGGCCATCAATGAGCAGTTCTTC
many,NA,TRBV25-1,TRBJ2-1,CASSQTGTGNEQFF,TGTGCCAGCAGTCAAACCGGGACTGGCAATGAGCAGTTCTTC
NA,TRBD2,TRBV28,TRBJ2-1,CASSSVAGVANEQFF,TGTGCCAGCAGTTCGGTAGCGGGAGTCGCAAATGAGCAGTTCTTC